This T cell receptor beta chain was captured in a study of control samples from healthy donors and cancer patients. This table comes from immunoSEQ multiplex PCR, and its TCRdb copy is limited to in-frame clones, with some not included. Of roughly 150,000 clones listed, about nine tenths are singletons. The length of the CDR3 is 15 residues. Germline CDR1 SNHLY, CDR2 FYNNEI. V shed 3 bases, J shed 8 bases, and the junction held 8 bases outside the gene matches. The clonotype was recovered from a man aged 25 to 40 in good health. The chain uses TRBV2 and TRBJ1-4, with 8 bases that match TRBD1. The sequenced sample consisted of blood. CDR3 amino acids: CASSDAGQVKEKLFF. The CDR3 region has the DNA TGTGCCAGCAGTGATGCGGGACAGGTGAAGGAAAAACTGTTTTTT.